This T cell receptor beta chain was sequenced for a study of prognosis after radiotherapy for stage I lung cancer. Notes on the study in general: In patients with versus without metastases, TRBV and TRBJ gene usage reportedly differed.

It was by two-round multiplex PCR that TCR beta CDR3 was amplified from genomic DNA. First-round PCR employed TRBV- and TRBJ-specific primers for each gene. TCRdb passed the multiplex PCR reads through MiXCR, listing each CDR3 protein once. This sample yields fewer than 30,000 distinct CDR3 sequences, of which just over 45% are seen a single time; approximately 15% belongs to the top ten. This clonotype turned up a few times. The antigen is unknown. It is likely a read error: a sequence one base away is far more abundant. Germline CDR1 and CDR2: SEHNR and FQNEAQ (reference sequence). CDR3 length equals 15 residues.

The material sequenced was PBMCs, taken before or after stereotactic body radiation therapy (not recorded which). The clonotype comes from a donor of 50 years or more with non-small cell lung cancer. The chain has TRBV7-9 and TRBJ2-7, with D perhaps being TRBD1 or TRBD2 (5 bases each). CDR3 in amino acids: CARSLALGRTYEQYF. The DNA of the CDR3 is TGTGCCCGCAGCTTAGCCTTGGGACGGACCTACGAGCAGTACTTC.